Below, 5 T cell receptor beta chains from the same sample are listed, as sequenced in a study of chemoradiotherapy in HPV16-positive cancers. The table came from immunoSEQ multiplex PCR; TCRdb's copy has only in-frame clones and leaves some out. The table shows some 34,000 clones, with approximately 86% occurring only once. Sample: blood, taken from a patient who underwent chemoradiotherapy. The receptors originated from a human donor with HPV-associated anogenital cancer.

The gene calls are TRBV28 and TRBJ1-1; 7 bases line up with TRBD1. J lost 5 bases, V lost 5 bases, and 8 bases had no gene match. This CDR3 contains 14 residues. Germline V gives CDR1 MDHEN, CDR2 SYDVKM. The CDR3 region has the DNA TGTGCCAGCAGTATTCCAAGACAGGGTACTGAAGCTTTCTTT. Encoded protein: CASSIPRQGTEAFF.

The chain carries TRBV5-1 and TRBJ2-5, with D uncertain. The CDR3 runs to 14 residues. From germline, CDR1 is SGHRS and CDR2 YFSETQ. V dropped 4 bases and J dropped 5 bases, with 15 bases sitting between them. For the CDR3, the DNA is TGCGCCAGCAGCGAAACCGCCCCGAGGGAGACCCAGTACTTC. Amino acid sequence: CASSETAPRETQYF.

The chain uses TRBV5-1 and TRBJ2-2; D is unresolved. The germline CDR1 and CDR2 sequences are SGHRS and YFSETQ. V was clipped by 2 bases and J by 1 base, with 9 bases between them. There are 15 residues in the CDR3. CDR3 DNA sequence: TGCGCCAGCAGCTTCTTACAGCTGAACACCGGGGAGCTGTTTTTT. It codes for CASSFLQLNTGELFF.

The chain carries TRBV6-7 and TRBJ1-1; 7 nucleotides line up with TRBD1. TRBV6-7 is noted as an ORF with a role that remains uncertain. The CDR3 is 17 residues long. The junction had 10 bases not matched to a gene; V was cut back by 0 bases and J by 3 bases. CDR3 DNA: TGTGCCAGCAGTTACTCGGGGAGACAGGGTCCAGACACTGAAGCTTTCTTT. Its protein is CASSYSGRQGPDTEAFF.

The V gene is TRBV9, the J gene TRBJ1-1; D remains unclear. Per the germline V gene, CDR1 is SGDLS and CDR2 is YYNGEE. The CDR3 is 16 amino acids. Trimming left V 0 bases short and J 0 bases short, with 12 bases between. CDR3 region: CASSVGVTVMNTEAFF. CDR3 DNA: TGTGCCAGCAGCGTAGGTGTTACAGTCATGAACACTGAAGCTTTCTTT.